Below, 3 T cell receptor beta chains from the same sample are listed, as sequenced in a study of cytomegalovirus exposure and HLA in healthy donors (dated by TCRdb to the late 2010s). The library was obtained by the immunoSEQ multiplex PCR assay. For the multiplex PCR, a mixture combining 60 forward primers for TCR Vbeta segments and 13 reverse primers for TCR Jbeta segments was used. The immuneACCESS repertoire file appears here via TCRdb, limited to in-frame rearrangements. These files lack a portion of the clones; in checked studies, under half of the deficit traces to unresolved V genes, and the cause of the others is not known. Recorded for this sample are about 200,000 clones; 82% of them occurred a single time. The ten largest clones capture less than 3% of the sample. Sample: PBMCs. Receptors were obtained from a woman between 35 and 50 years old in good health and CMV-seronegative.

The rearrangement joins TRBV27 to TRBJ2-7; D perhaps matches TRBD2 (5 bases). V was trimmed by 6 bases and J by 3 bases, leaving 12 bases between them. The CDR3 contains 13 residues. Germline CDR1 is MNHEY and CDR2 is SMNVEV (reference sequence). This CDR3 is CASSGIPHYEQYF. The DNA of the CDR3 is TGTGCCAGCAGCGGGATCCCTCACTACGAGCAGTACTTC.

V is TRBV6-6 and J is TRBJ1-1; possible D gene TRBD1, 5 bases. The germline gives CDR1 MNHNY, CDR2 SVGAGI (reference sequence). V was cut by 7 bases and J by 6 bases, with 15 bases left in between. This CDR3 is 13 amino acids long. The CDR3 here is CASIQIRGAEAFF. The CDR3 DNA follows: TGTGCCAGCATCCAAATTCGGGGGGCTGAAGCTTTCTTT.

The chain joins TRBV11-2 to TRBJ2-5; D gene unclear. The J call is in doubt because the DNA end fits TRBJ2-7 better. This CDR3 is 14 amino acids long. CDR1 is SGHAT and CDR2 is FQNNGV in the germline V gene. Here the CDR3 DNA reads TGTGCCAGCAGCTTAGATCCCTTCACCTACGAGCAGTACTTC. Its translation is CASSLDPFTYEQYF.